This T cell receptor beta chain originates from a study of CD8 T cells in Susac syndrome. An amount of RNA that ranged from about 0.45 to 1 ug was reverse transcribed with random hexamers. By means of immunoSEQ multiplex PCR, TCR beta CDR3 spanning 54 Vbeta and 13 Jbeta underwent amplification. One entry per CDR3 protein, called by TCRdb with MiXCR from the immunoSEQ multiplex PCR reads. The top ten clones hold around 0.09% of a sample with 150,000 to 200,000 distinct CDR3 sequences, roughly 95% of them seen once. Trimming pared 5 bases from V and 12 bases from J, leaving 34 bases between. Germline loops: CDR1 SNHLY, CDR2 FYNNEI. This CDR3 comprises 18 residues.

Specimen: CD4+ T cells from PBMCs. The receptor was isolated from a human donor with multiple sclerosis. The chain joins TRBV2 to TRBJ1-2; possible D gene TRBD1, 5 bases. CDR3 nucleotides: TGTGCCAGCAGTCCACCTACAGCGATCCTAGGGTATGGGGACGGCCACACCTTC. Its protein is CASSPPTAILGYGDGHTF.